Following are 15 T cell receptor beta chains from one sample sequenced in a study of T-cell memory formation after mild COVID-19. One entry per CDR3 protein, called by TCRdb with MiXCR from the 5' RACE reads. This sample has around 62,000 distinct CDR3 sequences, with 28% found just once. The sequencing input was PBMCs or a T cell subset sorted from them (not recorded which). Receptors originate from a man aged 18 to 35 who had mild COVID-19 (a few samples of this study predate the infection). Cell type and time point are not known.

For this clonotype: One end of the junction fails to match germline, which may point to a read error. V is TRBV6-2 or TRBV6-3 and J is TRBJ2-6; the D call may be TRBD1 or TRBD2 (5 bases each). Germline V gene lookup returns CDR1 MNHEY and CDR2 SVGEGT. This CDR3 region has 17 residues. CDR3 DNA: TGTGCCATCAGTAACGTAAGGGACCTCGCTGGGGCCAACGTCCTGACTTTC. It translates to CAISNVRDLAGANVLTF.

J is TRBJ1-3 and V is TRBV12-3 or TRBV12-4; D perhaps matches TRBD1 (5 bases). Trimming pared 1 base from V and 0 bases from J, leaving 16 bases between. The CDR3 covers 18 residues. CDR3 nucleotide sequence: TGTGCCAGCAGTTTAGGGGCTCGACAGCTTGCCTCTGGAAACACCATATATTTT. It translates to CASSLGARQLASGNTIYF.

In this sample, this clonotype is medium-sized. V usage is TRBV4-3 and J usage is TRBJ2-1; the D call may be TRBD1 or TRBD2 (5 bases each). Per the germline V gene, CDR1 is LGHNA and CDR2 is YSLEER. V shed 5 bases and J shed 2 bases, with 13 bases lying between them. The CDR3 has 15 residues. The CDR3 DNA follows: TGCGCCAGCAGCGTCAGGGTGGGGGCCTACAATGAGCAGTTCTTC. Residues: CASSVRVGAYNEQFF.

The V gene is TRBV4-1, the J gene TRBJ2-4; a weak D match, TRBD1 (6 bases). The germline gives CDR1 MGHRA, CDR2 YSYEKL. Between the trimmed V and J ends, which lost 1 base and 4 bases, there was a span of 20 bases. The CDR3 is 18 residues long. The CDR3 protein is CASSQVPGTVDRKNIQYF. DNA for the CDR3: TGCGCCAGCAGCCAAGTCCCGGGAACCGTAGACAGGAAAAACATTCAGTACTTC.

This chain links TRBV19 with TRBJ2-1, with TRBD2 matching over 8 bases. The CDR3 runs to 14 residues. V shed 6 bases, J shed 4 bases, and the junction held 5 bases outside the gene matches. CDR1 and CDR2 from the germline V gene are LNHDA and SQIVND (reference sequence). CDR3 amino acids: CASSRAGGYNEQFF. The CDR3, as DNA: TGTGCCAGTAGCCGGGCGGGGGGATACAATGAGCAGTTCTTC.

This clonotype was detected a few times. Germline and junction disagree at one end, which may indicate a read error. This chain uses TRBV12-3 or TRBV12-4 with TRBJ2-2; D is undetermined. CDR3 length equals 12 residues. In nucleotides, the CDR3 is TGTGCCAGCAGCTTAGCAGGCGGGGAGCTGTTTTTT. The encoded protein is CASSLAGGELFF.

This rearrangement joins TRBV4-3 to TRBJ2-7, with TRBD2 matching 9 bases. Germline V CDR1 and CDR2: LGHNA, YSLEER. The CDR3 runs 15 residues. V lost 3 bases to trimming and J lost 1 base; unmatched junction nucleotides: 4. The CDR3 loop is CASSQVAGASYEQYF. CDR3 nucleotide sequence: TGCGCCAGCAGCCAGGTAGCGGGGGCTTCCTACGAGCAGTACTTC.

J is TRBJ2-5 and V is TRBV10-3, with TRBD2 matching 9 bases. The ends lost 7 bases at V and 2 bases at J; junction bases unmatched: 5. The CDR3 has 14 residues. The V gene's germline CDR1 is ENHRY and CDR2 SYGVKD. DNA of the CDR3: TGTGCCATCAAGGAGACTAGCGGACAAGAGACCCAGTACTTC. Residues: CAIKETSGQETQYF.

The chain carries TRBV7-2 and TRBJ2-7; the D gene is possibly TRBD2 (6 bases). Germline V gene lookup returns CDR1 SGHTA and CDR2 FQGNSA. V was cut by 4 bases and J by 2 bases, with 9 bases left in between. CDR3 size: 13 residues. The CDR3 reads CASSWSGAYEQYF. The CDR3 DNA sequence: TGTGCCAGCAGCTGGTCGGGGGCCTACGAGCAGTACTTC.

This rearrangement joins TRBV6-2 or TRBV6-3 to TRBJ2-7, with 9 positions matching TRBD1. The CDR3 has 14 residues. V lost 6 bases and J lost 6; bases outside the gene matches: 9. The V gene's germline CDR1 is MNHEY and CDR2 SVGEGT. CDR3 residues: CASRADRGITEQYV. The CDR3 DNA is TGTGCCAGCAGAGCGGACAGGGGAATCACCGAGCAGTACGTC.

This chain joins TRBV20-1 and TRBJ2-5; D unresolved. Germline loops: CDR1 DFQATT, CDR2 SNEGSKA (reference sequence). Trimming left V 0 bases short and J 2 bases short, with 22 bases between. The CDR3 extends over 18 amino acids. The CDR3 loop reads CSARDEAPNRLLQETQYF. CDR3 bases: TGCAGTGCTAGAGATGAAGCCCCCAACAGACTCCTACAAGAGACCCAGTACTTC.

This clonotype was seen more than once but under ten times. This sequence joins TRBV7-9 and TRBJ2-1; D gene ambiguous. The CDR3 is 13 residues long. Looked up from germline, CDR1 is SEHNR and CDR2 is FQNEAQ (reference sequence). V was clipped by 5 bases and J by 0 bases, with 5 bases between them. The CDR3 DNA reads TGTGCCAGCAGCCCCCCCTCCTACAATGAGCAGTTCTTC. Translating it yields CASSPPSYNEQFF.

The rearrangement links TRBV7-8 to TRBJ2-1, with D tentatively TRBD2 (6 bases). The CDR3 is 13 residues long. Trimming shortened V by 1 base and J by 15 bases, and 16 bases separated the two germline ends. The germline CDR1 and CDR2 sequences are SGHVS and FQNEAQ. CDR3 in amino acids: CASSLVRTEGSFF. The CDR3 DNA is TGTGCCAGCAGCTTAGTCCGAACGGAGGGTTCGTTCTTC.

This clonotype has a single count. The chain is built from TRBV20-1 and TRBJ2-7; D possibly corresponds to TRBD2 (5 bases). V was pared by 3 bases and J by 2 bases, with 14 bases between. The CDR3 covers 14 residues. Germline CDR1 reads DFQATT; CDR2 reads SNEGSKA (reference sequence). CDR3 in amino acids: CSARGRETPYEQYF. The CDR3 DNA is TGCAGTGCTAGGGGAAGGGAGACCCCCTACGAGCAGTACTTC.

This clonotype was observed a few times. The gene calls are TRBV4-3 and TRBJ2-1, with D unresolved. V was pared by 0 bases and J by 9 bases, with 15 bases between. The germline V gene encodes CDR1 LGHNA and CDR2 YSLEER. This CDR3 is 15 amino acids long. The DNA of the CDR3 is TGCGCCAGCAGCCAAGATTCCACCGGGTGGATTGAGCAGTTCTTC. It is translated as CASSQDSTGWIEQFF.